These T cell receptor beta chains were read from a single sample in a study of draining lymph node invasion in breast cancer. Using its own MiXCR run on the bulk RNA-seq reads, TCRdb lists one record per CDR3 protein. The sample has approximately 2,700 distinct CDR3 sequences, more than 55% seen once. Material: sorted memory Tregs from a lymph node. The receptors originated from a female donor with luminal breast cancer. Each CDR3 is given with its conserved first and last residue. D genes are given only for firm matches.

cdr3_length d_call v_call cdr3_aa
18 - TRBV19 CASSIRAPAAASNEKLFF
14 - TRBV5-1 CASSLESLNSPLHF
14 - TRBV7-8 CASSLATGGLPLHF
14 TRBD1 TRBV12-3/TRBV12-4 CASSLAGTVYGYTF
13 - TRBV7-6 CASSSNRAYEQYF
15 - TRBV2 CASSARSSYNSPLHF
13 - TRBV10-1 CASSVAQHGEQFF
14 - TRBV6-5 CASRPDTWNTEAFF
16 - TRBV20-1 CRVGQPLSSTNEKLFF
16 TRBD2 TRBV4-1 CASSQASGSSYNEQFF
15 - TRBV9 CASSATAARVDEQFF
15 TRBD1 TRBV25-1 CASSAMTGPQETQYF
17 TRBD1 TRBV27 CASNPPGGRSGANVLTF
15 - TRBV5-1 CASSQQGIAGQPQHF
14 TRBD1 TRBV12-3/TRBV12-4 CASSTQGFEDGYTF
15 - TRBV5-1 CASSLGLTRLYEQYF
13 - TRBV7-9 CASSPLGSNEQFF
16 - TRBV28 CASNEQGRTPGYGYTF
13 - TRBV29-1 CSVDLGHSGGYTF
14 TRBD1 TRBV11-2 CASSPRNRGVEQYF
17 - TRBV19 CASSPGYLPGVNTEAFF
15 - TRBV5-1 CASSFGHERNTEAFF
14 - TRBV19 CASSIYGGGNVLTF
15 TRBD2 TRBV20-1 CSARPLAGDHDTQYF
15 - TRBV20-1 CSARDSAGSKETQYF
12 - TRBV10-3 CAIRDGTGELFF
16 - TRBV30 CAWSGGLWADNQPQHF